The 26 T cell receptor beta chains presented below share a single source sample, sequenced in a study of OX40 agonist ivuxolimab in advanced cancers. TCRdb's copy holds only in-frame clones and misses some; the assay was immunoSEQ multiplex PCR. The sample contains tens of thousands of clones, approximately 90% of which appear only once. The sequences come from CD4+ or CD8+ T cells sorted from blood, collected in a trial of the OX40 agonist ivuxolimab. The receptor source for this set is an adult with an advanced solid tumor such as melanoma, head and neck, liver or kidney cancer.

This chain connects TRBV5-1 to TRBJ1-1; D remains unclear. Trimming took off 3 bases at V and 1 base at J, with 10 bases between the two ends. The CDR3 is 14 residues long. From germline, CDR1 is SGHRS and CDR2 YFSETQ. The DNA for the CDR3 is TGCGCCAGCAGCTACGTAGACTGGAACACTGAAGCTTTCTTT. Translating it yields CASSYVDWNTEAFF.

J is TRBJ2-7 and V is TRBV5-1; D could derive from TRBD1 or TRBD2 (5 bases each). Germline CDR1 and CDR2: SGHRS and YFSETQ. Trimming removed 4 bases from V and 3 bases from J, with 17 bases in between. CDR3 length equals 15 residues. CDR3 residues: CASSPRADIGYEQYF. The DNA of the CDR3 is TGCGCCAGCAGCCCGAGGGCGGACATTGGCTACGAGCAGTACTTC.

CDR3 amino acids: CAWSVGTPYYGYTF. DNA for the CDR3: TGTGCCTGGAGTGTAGGGACACCTTACTATGGCTACACCTTC. The chain is built from TRBV30 and TRBJ1-2, with D possibly TRBD1 on 6 matching bases. The CDR3 consists of 14 residues. CDR1 is GTSNPN, CDR2 SVGIG, per germline (reference sequence). The V and J ends lost 0 bases and 3 bases respectively, with 11 bases between them.

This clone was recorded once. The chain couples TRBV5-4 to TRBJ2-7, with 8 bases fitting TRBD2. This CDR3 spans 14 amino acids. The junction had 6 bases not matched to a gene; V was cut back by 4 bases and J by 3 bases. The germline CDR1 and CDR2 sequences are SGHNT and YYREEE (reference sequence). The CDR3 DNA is TGTGCCAGCAGCCAACCCGGGACTAGCTACGAGCAGTACTTC. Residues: CASSQPGTSYEQYF.

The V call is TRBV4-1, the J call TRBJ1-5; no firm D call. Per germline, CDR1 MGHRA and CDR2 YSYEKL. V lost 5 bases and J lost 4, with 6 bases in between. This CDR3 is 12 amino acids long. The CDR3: CASSGENQPQHF. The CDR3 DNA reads TGCGCCAGCAGCGGAGAGAATCAGCCCCAGCATTTT.

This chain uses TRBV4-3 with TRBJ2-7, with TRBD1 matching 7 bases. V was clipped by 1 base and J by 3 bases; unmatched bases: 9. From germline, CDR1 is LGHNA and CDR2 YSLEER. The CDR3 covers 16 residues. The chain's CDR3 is CASSQGAGDSFYEQYF. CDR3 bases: TGCGCCAGCAGCCAAGGAGCAGGGGACAGTTTCTACGAGCAGTACTTC.

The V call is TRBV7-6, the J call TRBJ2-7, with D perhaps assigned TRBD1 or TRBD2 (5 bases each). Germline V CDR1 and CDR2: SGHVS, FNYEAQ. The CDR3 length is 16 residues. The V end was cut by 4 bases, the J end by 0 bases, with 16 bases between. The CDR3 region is CASSSGSGSSSYEQYF. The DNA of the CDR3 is TGTGCCAGCAGCTCAGGGAGTGGGTCAAGCTCCTACGAGCAGTACTTC.

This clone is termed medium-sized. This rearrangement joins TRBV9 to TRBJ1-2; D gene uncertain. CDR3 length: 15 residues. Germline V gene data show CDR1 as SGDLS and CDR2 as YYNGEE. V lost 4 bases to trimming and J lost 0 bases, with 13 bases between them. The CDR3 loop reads CASSPSGDSNYGYTF. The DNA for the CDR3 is TGTGCCAGCAGCCCGAGCGGCGATTCTAACTATGGCTACACCTTC. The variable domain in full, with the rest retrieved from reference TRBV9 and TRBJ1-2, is DSGVTQTPKHLITATGQRVTLRCSPRSGDLSVYWYQQSLDQGLQFLIQYYNGEERAKGNILERFSAQQFPDLHSELNLSSLELGDSALYFCASSPSGDSNYGYTFGSGTRLTVV.

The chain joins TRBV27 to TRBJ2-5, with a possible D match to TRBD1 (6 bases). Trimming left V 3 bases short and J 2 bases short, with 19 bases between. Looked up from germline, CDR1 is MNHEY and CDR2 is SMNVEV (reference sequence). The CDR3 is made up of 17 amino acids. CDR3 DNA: TGTGCCAGCAGTTTTTACCCGGGCCCGAGGGGGCAAGAGACCCAGTACTTC. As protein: CASSFYPGPRGQETQYF.

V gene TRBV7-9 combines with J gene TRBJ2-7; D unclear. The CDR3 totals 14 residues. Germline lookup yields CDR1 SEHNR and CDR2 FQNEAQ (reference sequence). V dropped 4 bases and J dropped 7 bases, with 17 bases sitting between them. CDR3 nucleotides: TGTGCCAGCAGCTCCCTGGCAGGCGCAGAAGAGCAGTACTTC. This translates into CASSSLAGAEEQYF.

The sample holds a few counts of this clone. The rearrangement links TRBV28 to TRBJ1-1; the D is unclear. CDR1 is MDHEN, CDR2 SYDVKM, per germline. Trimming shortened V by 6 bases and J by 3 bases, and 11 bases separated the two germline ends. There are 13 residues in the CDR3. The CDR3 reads CASSLDSDTEAFF. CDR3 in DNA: TGTGCCAGCAGCCTAGACTCAGACACTGAAGCTTTCTTT.

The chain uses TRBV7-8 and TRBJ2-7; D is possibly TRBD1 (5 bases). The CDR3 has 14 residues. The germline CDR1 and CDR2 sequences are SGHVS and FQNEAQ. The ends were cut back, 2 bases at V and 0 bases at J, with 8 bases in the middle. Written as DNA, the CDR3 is TGTGCCAGCAGCTTAAGAGACAGCTCCTACGAGCAGTACTTC. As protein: CASSLRDSSYEQYF.

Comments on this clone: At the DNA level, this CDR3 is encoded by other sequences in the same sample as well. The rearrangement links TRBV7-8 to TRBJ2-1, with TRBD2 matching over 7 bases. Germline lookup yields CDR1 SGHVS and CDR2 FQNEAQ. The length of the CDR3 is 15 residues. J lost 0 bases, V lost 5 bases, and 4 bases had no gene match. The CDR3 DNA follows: TGTGCCAGCAGCCCCCGCGGGAGCTCCTACAATGAGCAGTTCTTC. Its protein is CASSPRGSSYNEQFF. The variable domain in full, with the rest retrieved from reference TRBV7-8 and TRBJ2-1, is GAGVSQSPRYKVAKRGQDVALRCDPISGHVSLFWYQQALGQGPEFLTYFQNEAQLDKSGLPSDRFFAERPEGSVSTLKIQRTQQEDSAVYLCASSPRGSSYNEQFFGPGTRLTVL.

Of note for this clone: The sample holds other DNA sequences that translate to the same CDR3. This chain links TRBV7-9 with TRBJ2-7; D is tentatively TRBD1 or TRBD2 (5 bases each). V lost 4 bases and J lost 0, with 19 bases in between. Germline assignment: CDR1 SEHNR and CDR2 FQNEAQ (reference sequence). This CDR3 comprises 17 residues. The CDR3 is CASSSPTGKQGSYEQYF. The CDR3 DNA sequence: TGTGCCAGCAGCTCGCCCACCGGGAAGCAGGGCTCCTACGAGCAGTACTTC.

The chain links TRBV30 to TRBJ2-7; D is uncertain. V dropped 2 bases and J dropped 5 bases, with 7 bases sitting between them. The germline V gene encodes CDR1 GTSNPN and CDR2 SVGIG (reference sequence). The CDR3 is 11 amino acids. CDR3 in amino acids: CAWSFTHEQYF. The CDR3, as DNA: TGTGCCTGGAGTTTTACCCACGAGCAGTACTTC.

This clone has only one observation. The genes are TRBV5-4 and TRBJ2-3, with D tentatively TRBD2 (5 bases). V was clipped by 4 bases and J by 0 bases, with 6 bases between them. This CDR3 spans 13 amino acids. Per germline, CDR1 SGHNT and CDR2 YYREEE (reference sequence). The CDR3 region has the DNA TGTGCCAGCAGCGGGGAGAGCACAGATACGCAGTATTTT. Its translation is CASSGESTDTQYF.

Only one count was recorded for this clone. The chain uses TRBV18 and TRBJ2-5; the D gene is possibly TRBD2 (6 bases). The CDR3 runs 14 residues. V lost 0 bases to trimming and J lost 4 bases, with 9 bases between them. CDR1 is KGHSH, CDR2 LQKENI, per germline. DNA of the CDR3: TGTGCCAGCTCACCACCGACCGGGGGAGAGACCCAGTACTTC. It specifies CASSPPTGGETQYF.

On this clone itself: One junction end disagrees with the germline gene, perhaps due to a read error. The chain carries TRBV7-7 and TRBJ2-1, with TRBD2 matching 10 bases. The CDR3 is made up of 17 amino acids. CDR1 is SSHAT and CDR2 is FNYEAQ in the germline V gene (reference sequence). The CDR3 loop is CASSLALGAGGYNEQFF. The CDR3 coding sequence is TGTGCTAGCAGCTTAGCGCTCGGAGCGGGAGGGTACAATGAGCAGTTCTTC.

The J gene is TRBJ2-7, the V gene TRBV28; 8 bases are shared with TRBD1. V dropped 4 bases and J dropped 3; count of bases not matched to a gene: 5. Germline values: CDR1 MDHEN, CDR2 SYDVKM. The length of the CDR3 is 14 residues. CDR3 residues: CASSYTGGGYEQYF. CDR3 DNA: TGTGCCAGCAGTTATACAGGGGGAGGCTACGAGCAGTACTTC.

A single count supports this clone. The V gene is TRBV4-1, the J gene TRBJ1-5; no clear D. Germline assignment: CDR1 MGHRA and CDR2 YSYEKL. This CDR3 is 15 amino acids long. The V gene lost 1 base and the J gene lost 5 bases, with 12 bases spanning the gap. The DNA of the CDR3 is TGCGCCAGCAGCCAAGTTCTGGAGGAAGATCAGCCCCAGCATTTT. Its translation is CASSQVLEEDQPQHF.

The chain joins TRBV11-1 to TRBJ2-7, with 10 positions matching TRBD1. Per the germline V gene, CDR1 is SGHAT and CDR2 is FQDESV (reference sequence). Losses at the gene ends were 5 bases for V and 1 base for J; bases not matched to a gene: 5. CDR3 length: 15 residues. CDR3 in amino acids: CASSLGQGVSYEQYF. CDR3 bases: TGTGCCAGCAGCCTAGGACAGGGGGTTTCCTACGAGCAGTACTTC.

In nucleotides, the CDR3 is TGCAGCGTTGAGAGTTGGCAGGAGGCTAACTATGGCTACACCTTC. Translation: CSVESWQEANYGYTF. The chain joins TRBV29-1 to TRBJ1-2; D gene ambiguous. V was cut by 3 bases and J by 0 bases, with 14 bases left in between. Looked up from germline, CDR1 is SQVTM and CDR2 is ANQGSEA. The CDR3 consists of 15 residues.

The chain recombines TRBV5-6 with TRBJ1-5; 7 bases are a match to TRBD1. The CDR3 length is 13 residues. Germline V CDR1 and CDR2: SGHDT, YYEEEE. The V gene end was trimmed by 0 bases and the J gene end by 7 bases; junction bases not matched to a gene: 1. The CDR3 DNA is TGTGCCAGCAGCTTGGGCAGGGGGCAGCCCCAGCATTTT. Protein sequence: CASSLGRGQPQHF.

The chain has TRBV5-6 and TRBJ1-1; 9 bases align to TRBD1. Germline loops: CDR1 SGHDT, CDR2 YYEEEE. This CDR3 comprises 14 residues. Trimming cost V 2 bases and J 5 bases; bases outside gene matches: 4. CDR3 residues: CASSFTGGMTEAFF. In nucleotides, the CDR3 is TGTGCCAGCAGCTTTACAGGGGGCATGACTGAAGCTTTCTTT.

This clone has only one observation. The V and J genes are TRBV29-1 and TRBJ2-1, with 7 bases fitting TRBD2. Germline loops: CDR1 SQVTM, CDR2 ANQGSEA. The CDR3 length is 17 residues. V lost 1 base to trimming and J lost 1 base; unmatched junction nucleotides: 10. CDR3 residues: CSVEVAGGEWSYNEQFF. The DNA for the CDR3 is TGCAGCGTTGAAGTAGCGGGCGGCGAGTGGTCCTACAATGAGCAGTTCTTC.

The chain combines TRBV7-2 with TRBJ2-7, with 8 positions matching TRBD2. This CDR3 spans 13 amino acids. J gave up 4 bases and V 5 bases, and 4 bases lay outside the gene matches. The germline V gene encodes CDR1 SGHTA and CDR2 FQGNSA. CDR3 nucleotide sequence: TGTGCCAGCAGCATCGGACTAGCATACGAGCAGTACTTC. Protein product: CASSIGLAYEQYF. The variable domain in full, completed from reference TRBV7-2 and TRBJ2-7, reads GAGVSQSPSNKVTEKGKDVELRCDPISGHTALYWYRQSLGQGLEFLIYFQGNSAPDKSGLPSDRFSAERTGGSVSTLTIQRTQQEDSAVYLCASSIGLAYEQYFGPGTRLTVT.